One T cell receptor (beta chain) is described in this entry. Its antigen is currently unknown. CDR1 is SGDLS and CDR2 is YYNGEE in the germline V gene. With 4 bases removed from V and 7 bases from J, the gap between germline ends came to 18 bases. This CDR3 contains 14 residues. This sample is part of a study of T cell responses to AZD1222 COVID-19 vaccine. The method was immunoSEQ multiplex PCR; TCRdb's version includes in-frame clones alone and lacks a portion of them. The data show fewer than 110,000 clones, approximately 89% seen once. Notes on the study in general: Sampling that yielded the repertoires occurred only after the peak T cell response. Most donors were white British and more were female, and clonal diversity was possibly underestimated. Baseline seropositivity characterized only a handful of AZD1222 recipients. Unmutated variant regions reportedly attract nearly half of all spike-specific TCRs.

The J gene is TRBJ2-7, the V gene TRBV9; D may be TRBD1 or TRBD2 (5 bases each). The sequences come from peripheral blood, collected on day 0 of AZD1222 vaccination. This TCR was recovered from an adult in good health. CDR3 in DNA: TGTGCCAGCAGCTCGGGACCCCTGGTTGCTGAGCAGTACTTC. This sequence encodes CASSSGPLVAEQYF. The full variable domain, with the rest looked up from reference TRBV9 and TRBJ2-7, is DSGVTQTPKHLITATGQRVTLRCSPRSGDLSVYWYQQSLDQGLQFLIQYYNGEERAKGNILERFSAQQFPDLHSELNLSSLELGDSALYFCASSSGPLVAEQYFGPGTRLTVT.